Shown below are 26 T cell receptor beta chains from a single sample sequenced in a study of identifying expanded T cells in peripheral blood. Profiling relied on immunoSEQ multiplex PCR, and the TCRdb table lists in-frame clones only, not all of them. The sample has around 85,000 clones, 70% to 90% seen once. The specimen sequenced was blood. The receptors come from a person aged 18 to 70 in good health.

V and J are TRBV19 and TRBJ1-2, with a tentative D call TRBD1 (5 bases). The CDR3 is made up of 15 amino acids. Trimming pared 4 bases from V and 4 bases from J, leaving 16 bases between. Germline V lookup: CDR1 LNHDA, CDR2 SQIVND (reference sequence). The CDR3 is CASSTQGLGPYGYTF. CDR3 in DNA: TGTGCCAGTAGTACTCAGGGCTTGGGCCCCTATGGCTACACCTTC.

J is TRBJ2-5 and V is TRBV4-3; D possibly corresponds to TRBD2 (5 bases). V was shortened by 0 bases and J by 7 bases, with 12 bases between the two germline ends. The CDR3 extends over 14 amino acids. Germline CDR1 and CDR2: LGHNA and YSLEER. The CDR3, as DNA: TGCGCCAGCAGCCAAGATAAAGCGGTGGGGACCCAGTACTTC. This codes for CASSQDKAVGTQYF.

CDR3 loop: CASSLGQGYTGELFF. Here the CDR3 DNA reads TGTGCCAGCTCACTGGGACAGGGGTACACCGGGGAGCTGTTTTTT. The chain uses TRBV18 and TRBJ2-2; 10 bases are a match to TRBD1. Germline V gives CDR1 KGHSH, CDR2 LQKENI. V dropped 4 bases and J dropped 3; count of bases not matched to a gene: 2. CDR3 size: 15 residues.

V gene TRBV5-1 combines with J gene TRBJ1-2; D gene unclear. Trimming left V 0 bases short and J 2 bases short, with 8 bases between. The V gene's germline CDR1 is SGHRS and CDR2 YFSETQ. This CDR3 region has 14 residues. CDR3 amino acids: CASSLEGRNYGYTF. The CDR3 region has the DNA TGCGCCAGCAGCTTGGAAGGTCGCAACTATGGCTACACCTTC.

The chain joins TRBV7-3 to TRBJ2-6, with D unclear. CDR3 length equals 16 residues. V lost 5 bases and J lost 0, with 11 bases in between. CDR1 is SGHTA and CDR2 is FQGTGA in the germline V gene. In DNA, the CDR3 is TGTGCCAGCAGCCCGTATGCGATCTCTGGGGCCAACGTCCTGACTTTC. Amino acid sequence: CASSPYAISGANVLTF.

This rearrangement joins TRBV6-5 to TRBJ1-2, with 7 bases matching TRBD1. The CDR3 loop spans 14 amino acids. Germline CDR1 reads MNHEY; CDR2 reads SVGAGI. With V trimmed by 5 bases and J by 5 bases, 8 bases remained unmatched. The CDR3 protein is CASSRDSPLYGYTF. CDR3 nucleotide sequence: TGTGCCAGCAGTCGGGACAGCCCCCTATATGGCTACACCTTC.

The chain is built from TRBV19 and TRBJ2-3; 8 bases map to TRBD2. The trim removed 3 bases at V and 5 bases at J, leaving 7 bases unmatched. The length of the CDR3 is 15 residues. CDR1 is LNHDA and CDR2 is SQIVND in the germline V gene (reference sequence). The CDR3: CASSMAGGREDTQYF. The CDR3, as DNA: TGTGCCAGTAGTATGGCGGGGGGACGCGAAGATACGCAGTATTTT.

The chain has TRBV19 and TRBJ1-2; 9 positions agree with TRBD1. Germline assignment: CDR1 LNHDA and CDR2 SQIVND (reference sequence). Trimming removed 11 bases from V and 4 bases from J; junction bases left unmatched: 8. The length of the CDR3 is 13 residues. The CDR3 DNA sequence: TGTGCCGGGGGGACAGGGACATCCTATGGCTACACCTTC. It translates to CAGGTGTSYGYTF.

The chain recombines TRBV6-6 with TRBJ1-2, with 8 bases aligning to TRBD1. CDR3 size: 13 residues. After removal of 6 bases from V and 3 bases from J, the junction contained 3 bases not matched to a gene. CDR1 and CDR2 from the germline V gene are MNHNY and SVGAGI (reference sequence). This chain's CDR3 is CASSVDRDYGYTF. The CDR3, as DNA: TGTGCCAGCAGCGTGGACAGGGACTATGGCTACACCTTC.

The chain combines TRBV4-3 with TRBJ1-1, with unresolved D. V lost 2 bases and J lost 0, with 7 bases in between. CDR3 length: 14 residues. The germline CDR1 and CDR2 sequences are LGHNA and YSLEER. The CDR3 protein is CASSQFTVNTEAFF. The CDR3 DNA reads TGCGCCAGCAGCCAATTTACTGTGAACACTGAAGCTTTCTTT.

This chain connects TRBV14 to TRBJ2-7; TRBD2 matches 8 bases. V dropped 2 bases and J dropped 2; count of bases not matched to a gene: 2. The V gene's germline CDR1 is SGHDN and CDR2 FVKESK. The CDR3 consists of 14 residues. The CDR3: CASSQHSGTYEQYF. For the CDR3, the DNA is TGTGCCAGCAGCCAACATAGCGGGACCTACGAGCAGTACTTC.

The genes are TRBV7-2 and TRBJ1-2, with TRBD1 matching 7 bases. The CDR3 sequence is 13 residues long. J lost 4 bases, V lost 5 bases, and 4 bases had no gene match. CDR1 and CDR2 from the germline V gene are SGHTA and FQGNSA. The CDR3 DNA is TGTGCCAGCAGCGAACAGGGGAGCTATGGCTACACCTTC. It is translated as CASSEQGSYGYTF.

This chain connects TRBV27 to TRBJ1-2; unclear D gene. V lost 5 bases and J lost 5, with 12 bases in between. This CDR3 region has 13 residues. Germline assignment: CDR1 MNHEY and CDR2 SMNVEV (reference sequence). CDR3 in DNA: TGTGCCAGCAGTCCCTCGACCCTTTATGGCTACACCTTC. It yields the protein CASSPSTLYGYTF.

The chain is built from TRBV19 and TRBJ2-3; a weak D match, TRBD1 (6 bases). Germline values: CDR1 LNHDA, CDR2 SQIVND (reference sequence). The ends were cut back, 4 bases at V and 0 bases at J, with 8 bases in the middle. The CDR3 is 14 amino acids. This chain's CDR3 is CASSRTGSTDTQYF. The CDR3 DNA sequence: TGTGCCAGTAGTAGAACAGGGAGCACAGATACGCAGTATTTT.

The chain is built from TRBV11-2 and TRBJ2-7, with D uncertain. Germline V gives CDR1 SGHAT, CDR2 FQNNGV. Between the trimmed V and J ends, which lost 5 bases and 2 bases, there was a span of 13 bases. The CDR3 spans 14 residues. CDR3 loop: CASSTTRAAYEQYF. The CDR3 nucleotides read TGTGCCAGCAGCACCACTCGGGCAGCCTACGAGCAGTACTTC.

V gene TRBV6-5 combines with J gene TRBJ2-3, with TRBD2 matching 8 bases. CDR1 MNHEY and CDR2 SVGAGI come from the germline V gene. The CDR3 has 15 residues. V gave up 4 bases and J gave up 1 base; unmatched junction bases: 4. The CDR3 DNA is TGTGCCAGCAGTTCGGGGGGGCTCGGCACAGATACGCAGTATTTT. Its translation is CASSSGGLGTDTQYF.

The chain employs TRBV9 and TRBJ1-4; D not resolved. V shed 4 bases and J shed 0 bases, with 7 bases lying between them. Per the germline V gene, CDR1 is SGDLS and CDR2 is YYNGEE. The CDR3 loop spans 14 amino acids. The CDR3 protein is CASSFGPTNEKLFF. CDR3 DNA: TGTGCCAGCAGCTTTGGTCCAACTAATGAAAAACTGTTTTTT. Filled out from reference TRBV9 and TRBJ1-4, the complete variable domain reads DSGVTQTPKHLITATGQRVTLRCSPRSGDLSVYWYQQSLDQGLQFLIQYYNGEERAKGNILERFSAQQFPDLHSELNLSSLELGDSALYFCASSFGPTNEKLFFGSGTQLSVL.

V gene TRBV4-3 combines with J gene TRBJ2-1; D perhaps matches TRBD1 (6 bases). Trimming stripped 4 bases from V and 7 bases from J, with 17 bases between. Germline CDR1 and CDR2: LGHNA and YSLEER. The CDR3 extends over 15 amino acids. CDR3 loop: CASSPGVGQGNEQFF. DNA of the CDR3: TGCGCCAGCAGCCCCGGGGTGGGGCAGGGGAATGAGCAGTTCTTC.

The V and J genes are TRBV5-1 and TRBJ1-1, with D maybe TRBD1 (5 bases). V was clipped by 4 bases and J by 1 base, with 17 bases between them. The CDR3 extends over 16 amino acids. In germline, CDR1 is SGHRS, CDR2 YFSETQ. The CDR3 DNA reads as TGCGCCAGCAGCCCGCGGTTGAACCAGGGGAACACTGAAGCTTTCTTT. Protein product: CASSPRLNQGNTEAFF.

This clone showed up just once. This chain joins TRBV5-4 and TRBJ2-3, with 10 bases aligning to TRBD1. Germline CDR1 reads SGHNT; CDR2 reads YYREEE (reference sequence). Unmatched junction bases numbered 4, after V lost 0 bases and J lost 3 bases. This CDR3 spans 16 amino acids. The CDR3 loop reads CASSLGDRGGTDTQYF. As DNA, the CDR3 is TGTGCCAGCAGCTTGGGGGACAGGGGAGGAACAGATACGCAGTATTTT.

The table lists this clone with a few counts. The rearrangement joins TRBV19 to TRBJ1-1; D call uncertain. CDR3 size: 12 residues. Trimming stripped 3 bases from V and 1 base from J, with 3 bases between. From germline, CDR1 is LNHDA and CDR2 SQIVND (reference sequence). DNA of the CDR3: TGTGCCAGTAGTATGGGGAACACTGAAGCTTTCTTT. Protein: CASSMGNTEAFF.

The V call is TRBV11-1, the J call TRBJ1-1, with TRBD1 as a possible D gene (6 bases). Germline V CDR1 and CDR2: SGHAT, FQDESV (reference sequence). CDR3 length: 14 residues. Trimming shortened V by 0 bases and J by 3 bases, and 8 bases separated the two germline ends. The CDR3 is CASSLAGADTEAFF. The CDR3 coding sequence is TGTGCCAGCAGCTTAGCGGGGGCGGACACTGAAGCTTTCTTT.

The chain carries TRBV15 and TRBJ1-4; D not certain. V was cut by 3 bases and J by 12 bases, with 14 bases left in between. This CDR3 is built from 13 residues. CDR1 is LNHNV and CDR2 is YYDKDF in the germline V gene (reference sequence). The CDR3 nucleotides are TGTGCCACCAGCAGGGACCGACGAGGGCAACTGTTTTTT. Protein sequence: CATSRDRRGQLFF.

The J gene is TRBJ1-1, the V gene TRBV21-1. TRBV21-1 is a documented pseudogene. The length of the CDR3 is 17 residues. CDR3 nucleotide sequence: TGTGCCAGCAGCAAGAGGGGGGGGGCTGAATGGGTCACTGAAGCTTTCTTT. Amino acid sequence: CASSKRGGAEWVTEAFF.

The chain is built from TRBV28 and TRBJ2-3, with 9 bases matching TRBD2. Trimming at V came to 1 base and at J to 0 bases, leaving 5 bases not matched to a gene. Per the germline V gene, CDR1 is MDHEN and CDR2 is SYDVKM. The CDR3 sequence is 17 residues long. CDR3 DNA: TGTGCCAGCAGTTTATCGGCTAGCGGGGTGAGCACAGATACGCAGTATTTT. Translation: CASSLSASGVSTDTQYF. Complete variable domain (other parts from reference TRBV28 and TRBJ2-3): DVKVTQSSRYLVKRTGEKVFLECVQDMDHENMFWYRQDPGLGLRLIYFSYDVKMKEKGDIPEGYSVSREKKERFSLILESASTNQTSMYLCASSLSASGVSTDTQYFGPGTRLTVL.

The V gene is TRBV6-5, the J gene TRBJ2-3; perhaps TRBD1 as D (5 bases). Germline V lookup: CDR1 MNHEY, CDR2 SVGAGI. The CDR3 is 15 amino acids. V lost 0 bases to trimming and J lost 4 bases, with 11 bases between them. CDR3 bases: TGTGCCAGCAGTTACTCGACGTTGGGGCCAGATACGCAGTATTTT. It encodes CASSYSTLGPDTQYF.